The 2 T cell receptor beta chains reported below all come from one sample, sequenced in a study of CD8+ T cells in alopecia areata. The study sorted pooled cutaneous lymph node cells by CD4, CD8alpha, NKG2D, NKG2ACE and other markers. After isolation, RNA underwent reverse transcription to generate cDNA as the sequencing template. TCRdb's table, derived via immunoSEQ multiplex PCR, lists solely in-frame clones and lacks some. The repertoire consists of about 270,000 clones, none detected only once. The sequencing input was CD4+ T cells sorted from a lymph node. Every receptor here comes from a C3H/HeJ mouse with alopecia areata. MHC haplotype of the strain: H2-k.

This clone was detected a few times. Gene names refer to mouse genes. The CDR3 sequence: CASSQEKDWGSAETLYF. CDR3 DNA, as far as it was read: TGTGCCAGCAGCCAAGAAAAGGACTGGGGGAGTGCAGAA. The chain is built from TRBV5 and TRBJ2-3; 10 nucleotides match TRBD2. The read comes to an end 4 residues before the CDR3 does, leaving the germline J gene to fill in the end. CDR1 is LGHNA, CDR2 YNLKQL, per germline (reference sequence). Germline trimming cut 0 bases from V and 0 bases from J; bases unmatched to any gene: 3. The CDR3 is made up of 17 amino acids.

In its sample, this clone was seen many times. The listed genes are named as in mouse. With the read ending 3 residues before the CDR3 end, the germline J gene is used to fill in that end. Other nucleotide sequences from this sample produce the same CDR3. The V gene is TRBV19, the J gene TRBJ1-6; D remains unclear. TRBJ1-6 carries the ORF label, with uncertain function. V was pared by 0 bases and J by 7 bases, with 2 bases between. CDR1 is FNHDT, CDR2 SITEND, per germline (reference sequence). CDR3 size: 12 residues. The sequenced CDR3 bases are TGTGCCAGCAGTATAGGGAATTCGCCC. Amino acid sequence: CASSIGNSP. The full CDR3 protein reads CASSIGNSPLYF.